A selection of T cell receptor beta chains follows, all from one sample in a study of cytomegalovirus exposure and HLA in healthy donors. Clones were sequenced by immunoSEQ multiplex PCR, and TCRdb holds only the in-frame ones, with some missing. The sample gives some 190,000 clones, 75% to 90% of which show up once; more than 0.25% is in the top ten. Sequenced input: PBMCs. The receptors were sampled from a woman aged 25 to 39 in good health and CMV-seronegative. Each CDR3 is given with its conserved first and last residue. The order of the fields is J gene, V gene, CDR3 protein.

TRBJ1-2 | TRBV5-1 | CASSLGDRSYVYTF
TRBJ2-5 | TRBV27 | CASSPRRGPKYTQYF
TRBJ2-7 | TRBV7-9 | CASSSASGRASLEQYF
TRBJ1-5 | TRBV13 | CASSSAGDQPQHF
TRBJ2-1 | TRBV5-1 | CASSLVQNSYNEQFF
TRBJ2-1 | TRBV5-4 | CASSPDPSEYNEQFF
TRBJ1-3 | TRBV29-1 | CSVDAGLSGNTIYF
TRBJ2-3 | TRBV7-9 | CASSTSGNTDTQYF
TRBJ2-7 | TRBV28 | CASSFPGTYEQYF
TRBJ2-1 | TRBV6-5 | CASSLTGSSYNEQFF
TRBJ1-4 | TRBV29-1 | CSAAPTGGNEKLFF
. | TRBV5-6 | CASSHTGSSYEQYF
TRBJ2-3 | TRBV7-9 | CASSLPRQGRGDTQYF
TRBJ2-3 | TRBV7-3 | CASSSGLGLSDTQYF
TRBJ1-5 | TRBV18 | CASSSRTGGDQPQHF
TRBJ2-7 | TRBV6-6 | CASSYSRDSNSYEQYF
TRBJ2-2 | TRBV7-8 | CASSLAGTSGRNTGELFF
TRBJ1-3 | TRBV29-1 | CSVGLSGNTIYF
TRBJ2-3 | TRBV28 | CASSGTSGRGTDTQYF
TRBJ1-2 | TRBV6-1 | CASSFPSGGPYGYTF
TRBJ2-4 | TRBV2 | CASSGEGGGYGKNIQYF
TRBJ2-1 | TRBV29-1 | CSAAGTLNEQFF
TRBJ2-3 | TRBV7-9 | CASSPSRVSTDTQYF
TRBJ2-5 | TRBV4-2 | CASSQELPREQYF
TRBJ2-6 | TRBV2 | CASSGLQLTGANVLTF
TRBJ2-1 | TRBV6-5 | CASSYRDSTDNEQFF
TRBJ1-6 | TRBV6-1 | CASSEALLGTVIYNSPLHF
TRBJ2-7 | TRBV18 | CASSLTHEQYF
TRBJ2-7 | TRBV5-1 | CASSLEVQGYEQYF
TRBJ2-1 | TRBV7-3 | CASSFSGGPANEQFF
TRBJ2-1 | TRBV9 | CASSVGAAGYNEQFF
TRBJ1-2 | TRBV9 | CASYNDRSLWGYTF
TRBJ1-4 | TRBV7-9 | CASSSQGGEKLFF
TRBJ2-1 | TRBV6-5 | CASGQNEQFF
TRBJ2-3 | TRBV9 | CASTPLAHSTDTQYF
TRBJ2-1 | TRBV9 | CASSGGGGEGPSFSYNEQFF
TRBJ2-1 | TRBV19 | CASSTITENLRPFF
TRBJ1-1 | TRBV10-1 | CASSEAGLNTEAFF
TRBJ2-7 | TRBV10-2 | CASSEVGGLKYEQYF
TRBJ2-4 | TRBV19 | CASSLLQGTGNIQYF
TRBJ1-2 | TRBV7-2 | CASSYDRANYGYTF
. | TRBV7-3 | CASSPEGFGTDTQHF